This TCR beta chain was retrieved from a study of blood T cell repertoires in COVID-19. Study-level background: Specimens from acute and convalescent COVID-19 originated in the United States, Italy and Spain. Sample material is recorded as cDNA or gDNA derived from T cells, B-cell-depleted T cells, or PBMCs.

The authors' processing: Estimation of nucleated cell counts relied on the amplification of reference gene primers. Sequenced by immunoSEQ multiplex PCR; TCRdb stores in-frame clones only, minus some. V and J calls and clone size are copied from that table; D and trimming were computed from the DNA. The sample contains under 85,000 clones, approximately 90% of which appear only once. In germline, CDR1 is MNHEY, CDR2 SMNVEV (reference sequence). The CDR3 is 15 amino acids. The V and J ends lost 5 bases and 9 bases, in that order; junction bases with no gene match: 14. This receptor was identified in a man between 65 and 85 years old with active or convalescent COVID-19. Specimen: peripheral blood. This chain connects TRBV27 to TRBJ2-3; 7 nucleotides agree with TRBD2. CDR3 in amino acids: CASSPGTGGKGTQYF. The DNA for the CDR3 is TGTGCCAGCAGTCCGGGGACGGGGGGTAAGGGAACGCAGTATTTT.